Following are 32 T cell receptor beta chains from one sample sequenced in a study of T cell responses to AZD1222 COVID-19 vaccine. Repertoires were generated with immunoSEQ multiplex PCR, while TCRdb's copy carries only in-frame clones and drops some. Of around 120,000 clones detected, about 93% appear once; the ten largest clones hold more than 4.5%. Here the sequenced sample was peripheral blood, taken 28 days after the second AZD1222 dose. Receptors were obtained from an adult who received the AZD1222 COVID-19 vaccine.

This chain joins TRBV11-3 and TRBJ2-1, with D perhaps matching TRBD2 (5 bases). The CDR3 is 12 amino acids. The germline CDR1 and CDR2 sequences are SGHNT and YENEEA. Trimming shortened V by 4 bases and J by 8 bases, and 9 bases separated the two germline ends. The CDR3 nucleotides read TGTGCCAGCAGCTCGGACGGGGATGAGCAGTTCTTC. It encodes CASSSDGDEQFF.

This clone was found once. V is TRBV11-2 and J is TRBJ2-5; 14 bases line up with TRBD2. From germline, CDR1 is SGHAT and CDR2 FQNNGV. The CDR3 runs to 15 residues. V lost 5 bases to trimming and J lost 5 bases; unmatched junction nucleotides: 4. CDR3 in amino acids: CASSPWTSGRETQYF. The CDR3 nucleotides read TGTGCCAGCAGCCCGTGGACTAGCGGGAGGGAGACCCAGTACTTC.

This rearrangement joins TRBV6-5 to TRBJ1-5; TRBD1 might be the D (5 bases). CDR3 size: 14 residues. The V and J ends lost 6 bases and 4 bases respectively, with 13 bases between them. Germline CDR1 and CDR2: MNHEY and SVGAGI. The CDR3, as DNA: TGTGCCAGCAGCCCACGGGGGAAAAATCAGCCCCAGCATTTT. Translated: CASSPRGKNQPQHF.

The CDR3: CASSIRGGLAELFF. In nucleotides, the CDR3 is TGTGCCAGTAGTATCAGAGGGGGACTAGCGGAGCTGTTTTTT. V gene TRBV19 combines with J gene TRBJ2-2; 9 bases fit TRBD2. V was clipped by 3 bases and J by 10 bases; unmatched bases: 6. Per germline, CDR1 LNHDA and CDR2 SQIVND (reference sequence). The CDR3 runs 14 residues.

The V call is TRBV3-1 (or the pseudogene TRBV3-2), the J call TRBJ2-7; D possibly corresponds to TRBD2 (5 bases). With 4 bases removed from V and 5 bases from J, the gap between germline ends came to 15 bases. In germline, CDR1 is LGHDT, CDR2 YNNKEL (reference sequence). The CDR3 runs 14 residues. CDR3 nucleotides: TGTGCCAGCAGCCTTACTAGTTGGAACCACGAGCAGTACTTC. Protein product: CASSLTSWNHEQYF.

The chain employs TRBV20-1 and TRBJ1-2; a possible D gene is TRBD1 (6 bases). V dropped 3 bases and J dropped 2 bases, with 10 bases sitting between them. CDR1 is DFQATT and CDR2 is SNEGSKA in the germline V gene (reference sequence). The CDR3 runs to 13 residues. This CDR3 is CSASGGANYGYTF. The DNA of the CDR3 is TGCAGTGCTAGTGGGGGGGCAAACTATGGCTACACCTTC.

This CDR3 reads CASRSLSGGFQEQYF. Here the CDR3 DNA reads TGTGCCAGTAGGTCTTTATCAGGGGGCTTTCAAGAGCAGTACTTC. The chain carries TRBV6-5 and TRBJ2-7; 8 positions match TRBD1. CDR1 and CDR2 from the germline V gene are MNHEY and SVGAGI. The CDR3 consists of 15 residues. The V segment lost 9 bases and the J segment 7 bases; nucleotides outside the gene matches: 17.

The V and J genes are TRBV7-2 and TRBJ1-2; D is ambiguous. The CDR3 sequence is 13 residues long. V lost 2 bases and J 5 bases, leaving 9 bases between the germline ends. Germline V CDR1 and CDR2: SGHTA, FQGNSA. The DNA for the CDR3 is TGTGCCAGCAGCTTAACCGAAAATTATGGCTACACCTTC. Encoded protein: CASSLTENYGYTF.

The chain employs TRBV10-3 and TRBJ2-3; D may be TRBD2 (7 bases). The V end was cut by 7 bases, the J end by 2 bases, with 13 bases between. Germline V gene sequence: CDR1 ENHRY, CDR2 SYGVKD. The CDR3 runs to 14 residues. CDR3 nucleotide sequence: TGTGCCATCAACGGCGGGGGCATCACAGATACGCAGTATTTT. As protein: CAINGGGITDTQYF.

The rearrangement uses TRBV19 and TRBJ2-1; TRBD2 is a possible D gene (6 bases). The CDR3 loop spans 16 amino acids. V gave up 8 bases and J gave up 0 bases, with 17 bases separating them. Germline values: CDR1 LNHDA, CDR2 SQIVND (reference sequence). In nucleotides, the CDR3 is TGTGCCAGTTCTACTACGGGAGTCAGCTCCTACAATGAGCAGTTCTTC. It translates to CASSTTGVSSYNEQFF. Filled out from reference TRBV19 and TRBJ2-1, the complete variable domain reads DGGITQSPKYLFRKEGQNVTLSCEQNLNHDAMYWYRQDPGQGLRLIYYSQIVNDFQKGDIAEGYSVSREKKESFPLTVTSAQKNPTAFYLCASSTTGVSSYNEQFFGPGTRLTVL.

The V call is TRBV6-1, the J call TRBJ2-7; D uncertain. The CDR3 runs to 15 residues. Looked up from germline, CDR1 is MNHNS and CDR2 is SASEGT. Trimming stripped 1 base from V and 0 bases from J, with 10 bases between. The CDR3 sequence: CASSEGVQSSYEQYF. The CDR3 DNA is TGTGCCAGCAGTGAAGGAGTTCAGAGCTCCTACGAGCAGTACTTC.

The V gene is TRBV27, the J gene TRBJ2-7, with D perhaps matching TRBD1 or TRBD2 (5 bases each). V was clipped by 4 bases and J by 4 bases, with 17 bases between them. CDR3 length: 15 residues. The germline V gene encodes CDR1 MNHEY and CDR2 SMNVEV (reference sequence). The DNA for the CDR3 is TGTGCCAGCAGTTCTTTCGGGACGGTTATTTACGAGCAGTACTTC. This translates into CASSSFGTVIYEQYF.

The V call is TRBV6-2 or TRBV6-3, the J call TRBJ1-4; the D is unclear. This CDR3 is 14 amino acids long. V was cut by 1 base and J by 8 bases, with 11 bases left in between. Germline CDR1 reads MNHEY; CDR2 reads SVGEGT. For the CDR3, the DNA is TGTGCCAGCAGTTACTTACAGTTACAGGAAAAACTGTTTTTT. Its translation: CASSYLQLQEKLFF.

The chain carries TRBV16 and TRBJ1-3; D not resolved. Germline lookup yields CDR1 KGHSY and CDR2 FQNENV. The CDR3 has 14 amino acids. V gave up 4 bases and J gave up 2 bases, with 9 bases separating them. CDR3 residues: CASSLAGTGNTIYF. DNA of the CDR3: TGTGCCAGCAGCCTAGCGGGGACTGGAAACACCATATATTTT. Full variable domain (missing parts from reference TRBV16 and TRBJ1-3): GEEVAQTPKHLVRGEGQKAKLYCAPIKGHSYVFWYQQVLKNEFKFLISFQNENVFDETGMPKERFSAKCLPNSPCSLEIQATKLEDSAVYFCASSLAGTGNTIYFGEGSWLTVV.

V gene TRBV19 combines with J gene TRBJ2-7; D possibly uses TRBD1 or TRBD2 (5 bases each). V lost 3 bases to trimming and J lost 6 bases, with 12 bases between them. The CDR3 is 13 residues long. Germline V gives CDR1 LNHDA, CDR2 SQIVND (reference sequence). The CDR3 DNA is TGTGCCAGTAGTATCTCTGGGGACGGCGAGCAGTACTTC. It translates to CASSISGDGEQYF.

The genes are TRBV5-1 and TRBJ1-2, with D possibly matching TRBD1 (5 bases). The germline gives CDR1 SGHRS, CDR2 YFSETQ. V lost 4 bases and J lost 2, with 12 bases in between. The CDR3 consists of 14 residues. CDR3 amino acids: CASSPDGGNYGYTF. The CDR3, as DNA: TGCGCCAGCAGCCCGGACGGGGGAAACTATGGCTACACCTTC.

The V call is TRBV7-2, the J call TRBJ1-2; 8 nucleotides match TRBD1. The V segment lost 5 bases and the J segment 4 bases; nucleotides outside the gene matches: 6. There are 14 residues in the CDR3. Per germline, CDR1 SGHTA and CDR2 FQGNSA. In DNA, the CDR3 is TGTGCCAGCAGCATACCAGGGGGCACCTATGGCTACACCTTC. This codes for CASSIPGGTYGYTF.

The chain is built from TRBV21-1 and TRBJ1-2. TRBV21-1 is classified as a pseudogene. CDR3 length: 15 residues. The CDR3 is CASSHGLGRDYGYTF. In DNA, the CDR3 is TGTGCCAGCAGCCACGGGTTAGGGAGGGACTATGGCTACACCTTC.

The V and J genes are TRBV2 and TRBJ2-1; 7 bases align to TRBD2. Trimming at V came to 7 bases and at J to 5 bases, leaving 11 bases not matched to a gene. This CDR3 region has 15 residues. Germline CDR1 is SNHLY and CDR2 is FYNNEI. Written as DNA, the CDR3 is TGTGCCAGCATCCGGACTAGGGGCCCGAACAATGAGCAGTTCTTC. Its protein is CASIRTRGPNNEQFF.

The CDR3 reads CASSLGTGRREQYF. As DNA, the CDR3 is TGTGCCAGCAGCTTAGGGACCGGGCGAAGGGAGCAGTACTTC. The chain couples TRBV11-2 to TRBJ2-7, with D unresolved. V shed 1 base and J shed 7 bases, with 14 bases lying between them. The CDR3 has 14 amino acids. CDR1 and CDR2 from the germline V gene are SGHAT and FQNNGV.

The chain is built from TRBV4-3 and TRBJ2-1; 9 nucleotides agree with TRBD2. V dropped 6 bases and J dropped 5; count of bases not matched to a gene: 11. The CDR3 totals 16 residues. The V gene's germline CDR1 is LGHNA and CDR2 YSLEER. The chain's CDR3 is CASSPKGGGANNEQFF. The CDR3 coding sequence is TGCGCCAGCAGTCCCAAGGGCGGGGGGGCAAACAATGAGCAGTTCTTC.

The CDR3 DNA reads TGTGCCAGCAGCTTCGGACAGCCCTCCTACGAGCAGTACTTC. It codes for CASSFGQPSYEQYF. The genes are TRBV7-9 and TRBJ2-7, with D perhaps TRBD1 (6 bases). Trimming left V 3 bases short and J 0 bases short, with 9 bases between. The CDR3 has 14 amino acids. The germline gives CDR1 SEHNR, CDR2 FQNEAQ (reference sequence).

V usage is TRBV3-1 (or the pseudogene TRBV3-2) and J usage is TRBJ2-5; 9 nucleotides line up with TRBD1. Germline V gives CDR1 LGHDT, CDR2 YNNKEL (reference sequence). CDR3 length: 16 residues. With V trimmed by 3 bases and J by 5 bases, 10 bases remained unmatched. The CDR3 nucleotides are TGTGCCAGCAGCCACTTAGAGGGACAGGGTCGTGAGACCCAGTACTTC. It is translated as CASSHLEGQGRETQYF.

V usage is TRBV6-1 and J usage is TRBJ1-2, with a weak D call TRBD1 (6 bases). The CDR3 is 13 amino acids. In germline, CDR1 is MNHNS, CDR2 SASEGT. The V end lost 1 base, the J end lost 13 bases, and 16 bases lay between the germline ends. Here the CDR3 DNA reads TGTGCCAGCAGTGAAGGGAGACAGGTTGAATCCACCTTC. Translation: CASSEGRQVESTF.

The chain links TRBV2 to TRBJ1-4, with a weak D call TRBD1 (5 bases). CDR1 is SNHLY, CDR2 FYNNEI, per germline. CDR3 length: 12 residues. The germline V and J ends were trimmed by 7 bases and 8 bases, with 11 bases remaining between them. The CDR3: CASNGGVEKLFF. The CDR3 nucleotides read TGTGCCAGCAATGGGGGTGTCGAAAAACTGTTTTTT.

CDR3 DNA: TGTGCCAGCAGCTTGGTAAGTAAGCGACTAGTGGCCTTCTATGGCTACACCTTC. This translates into CASSLVSKRLVAFYGYTF. The genes are TRBV5-6 and TRBJ1-2, with no clear D. Trimming removed 0 bases from V and 4 bases from J, with 22 bases in between. Germline CDR1 is SGHDT and CDR2 is YYEEEE. CDR3 size: 18 residues.

The chain carries TRBV9 and TRBJ1-6, with TRBD1 matching over 9 bases. This CDR3 comprises 15 residues. Germline assignment: CDR1 SGDLS and CDR2 YYNGEE. V gave up 3 bases and J gave up 7 bases; unmatched junction bases: 5. CDR3 sequence (DNA): TGTGCCAGCAGCGGCACGACAGGGGGAAATTCACCCCTCCACTTT. Translated, it gives CASSGTTGGNSPLHF.

The chain has TRBV28 and TRBJ2-3; 11 bases match TRBD1. The CDR3 consists of 17 residues. Germline values: CDR1 MDHEN, CDR2 SYDVKM. Unmatched junction bases numbered 14, after V lost 5 bases and J lost 7 bases. CDR3 nucleotide sequence: TGTGCCAGCAGTCGAGGGAGGTCGGGACAGGGGGAAAATACGCAGTATTTT. This codes for CASSRGRSGQGENTQYF.

The chain couples TRBV7-9 to TRBJ2-1; perhaps TRBD2 as D (7 bases). Germline CDR1 and CDR2: SEHNR and FQNEAQ (reference sequence). There are 15 residues in the CDR3. CDR3: CASNRGGSFYNEQFF. The CDR3 DNA sequence: TGTGCTTCGAATAGGGGGGGATCCTTCTACAATGAGCAGTTCTTC.

This clone has just one count. The chain joins TRBV12-3 or TRBV12-4 to TRBJ1-1; no clear D. Trimming removed 2 bases at V and 1 base at J, with 5 bases between. The CDR3 has 13 residues. CDR3 sequence (DNA): TGTGCCAGCAGTTTATATCCGAACACTGAAGCTTTCTTT. The encoded protein is CASSLYPNTEAFF.

The rearrangement links TRBV2 to TRBJ1-1; D is undetermined. The ends were cut back, 4 bases at V and 5 bases at J, with 14 bases in the middle. CDR1 and CDR2 (germline): SNHLY, FYNNEI. The CDR3 is made up of 14 amino acids. CDR3 nucleotide sequence: TGTGCCAGCAGTGGAATACCTGGCGGGACTGAAGCTTTCTTT. Translated: CASSGIPGGTEAFF.

This clone was seen only a few times. The chain's CDR3 is CASSTDSSTGELFF. The CDR3 DNA is TGTGCCAGTAGTACGGACAGTTCCACCGGGGAGCTGTTTTTT. The chain uses TRBV19 and TRBJ2-2; tentative D call: TRBD1 (6 bases). CDR1 and CDR2 (germline): LNHDA, SQIVND (reference sequence). The CDR3 is 14 amino acids. V lost 4 bases, J lost 4 bases, and 10 bases lay in between.